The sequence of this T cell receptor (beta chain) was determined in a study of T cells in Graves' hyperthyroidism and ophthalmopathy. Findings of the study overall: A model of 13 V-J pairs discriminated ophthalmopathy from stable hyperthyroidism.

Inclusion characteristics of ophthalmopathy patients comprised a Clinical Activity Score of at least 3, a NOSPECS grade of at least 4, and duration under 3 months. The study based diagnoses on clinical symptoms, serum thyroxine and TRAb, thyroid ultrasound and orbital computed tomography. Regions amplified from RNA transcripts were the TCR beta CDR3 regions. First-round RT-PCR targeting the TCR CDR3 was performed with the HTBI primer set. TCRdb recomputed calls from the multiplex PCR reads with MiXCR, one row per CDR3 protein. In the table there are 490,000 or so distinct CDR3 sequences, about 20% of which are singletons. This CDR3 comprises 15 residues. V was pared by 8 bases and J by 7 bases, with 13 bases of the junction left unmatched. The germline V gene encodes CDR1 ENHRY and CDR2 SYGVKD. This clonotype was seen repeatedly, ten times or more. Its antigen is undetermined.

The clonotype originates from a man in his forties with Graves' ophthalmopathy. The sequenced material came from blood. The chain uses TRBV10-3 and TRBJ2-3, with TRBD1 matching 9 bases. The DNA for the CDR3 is TGTGCCATCGACGTGGACAGGGGTGAAACAAATACGCAGTATTTT. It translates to CAIDVDRGETNTQYF.